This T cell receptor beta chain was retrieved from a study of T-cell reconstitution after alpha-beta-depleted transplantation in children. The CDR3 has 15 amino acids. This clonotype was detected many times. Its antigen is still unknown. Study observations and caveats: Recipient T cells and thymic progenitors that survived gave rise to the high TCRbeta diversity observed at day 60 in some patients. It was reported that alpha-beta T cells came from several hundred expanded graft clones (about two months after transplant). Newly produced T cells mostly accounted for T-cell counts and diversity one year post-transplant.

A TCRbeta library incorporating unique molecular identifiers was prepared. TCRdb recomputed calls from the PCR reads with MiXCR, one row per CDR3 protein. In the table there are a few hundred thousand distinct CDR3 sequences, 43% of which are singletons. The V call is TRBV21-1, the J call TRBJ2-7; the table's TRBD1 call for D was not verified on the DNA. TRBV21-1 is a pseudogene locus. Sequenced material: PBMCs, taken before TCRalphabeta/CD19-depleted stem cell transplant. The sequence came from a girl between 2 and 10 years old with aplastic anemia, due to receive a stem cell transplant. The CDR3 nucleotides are TGTGCCAGCAGGGGAGGTCGGGACACTCCCTACGAGCAGTACTTC. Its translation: CASRGGRDTPYEQYF.